This T cell receptor beta chain is drawn from a study of T cell repertoires in cytomegalovirus infection. The germline V gene encodes CDR1 SEHNR and CDR2 FQNEAQ (reference sequence). There are 12 residues in the CDR3. Trimming removed 3 bases from V and 7 bases from J, with 7 bases in between. Each CDR3 protein is one row after TCRdb ran MiXCR on the reads. The table lists 200,000 to 250,000 distinct CDR3 sequences, approximately 24% of them singletons. This clonotype was picked up a small number of times. The sample taken for sequencing was CD8+ T cells from PBMCs. The V gene is TRBV7-9, the J gene TRBJ1-5; D is possibly TRBD1 (6 bases). The receptor was derived from a human donor in good health (CMV status not recorded). Some clones in this sample may be carry-over from other donors' samples. The CDR3 nucleotides read TGTGCCAGCAGCTTTGGGGGCCAGCCCCAGCATTTT. Its translation is CASSFGGQPQHF.